This T cell receptor (beta chain) was identified in a study of T cells in tumors after PD-1 blockade. Across the whole study: Daily vismodegib 150 mg continued in a subset of anti-PD-1-treated patients.

This clone was counted once. The table came from immunoSEQ multiplex PCR; TCRdb's copy has only in-frame clones and leaves some out. This repertoire shows approximately 48,000 clones, roughly 80% found once; its top ten account for about 4%. Trimming pared 1 base from V and 4 bases from J, leaving 14 bases between. This CDR3 contains 16 residues. CDR1 is SGHRS, CDR2 YFSETQ, per germline. The chain couples TRBV5-1 to TRBJ2-2; perhaps TRBD2 as D (7 bases). Source: PBMCs, taken before anti-PD-1 treatment. The receptor was derived from a human donor with basal cell carcinoma. The CDR3 sequence is CASSLFAGAGTGELFF. Written as DNA, the CDR3 is TGCGCCAGCAGCTTGTTTGCGGGGGCAGGCACCGGGGAGCTGTTTTTT.